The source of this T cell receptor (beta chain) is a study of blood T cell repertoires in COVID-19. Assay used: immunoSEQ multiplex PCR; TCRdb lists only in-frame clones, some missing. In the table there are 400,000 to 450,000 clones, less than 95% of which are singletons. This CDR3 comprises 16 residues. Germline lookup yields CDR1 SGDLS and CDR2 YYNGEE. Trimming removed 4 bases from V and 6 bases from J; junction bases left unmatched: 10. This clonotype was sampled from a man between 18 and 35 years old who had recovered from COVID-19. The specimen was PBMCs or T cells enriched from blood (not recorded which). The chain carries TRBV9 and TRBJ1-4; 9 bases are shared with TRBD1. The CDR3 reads CASSNRDRATDEKLFF. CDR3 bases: TGTGCCAGCAGCAACCGGGACAGGGCGACAGATGAAAAACTGTTTTTT.